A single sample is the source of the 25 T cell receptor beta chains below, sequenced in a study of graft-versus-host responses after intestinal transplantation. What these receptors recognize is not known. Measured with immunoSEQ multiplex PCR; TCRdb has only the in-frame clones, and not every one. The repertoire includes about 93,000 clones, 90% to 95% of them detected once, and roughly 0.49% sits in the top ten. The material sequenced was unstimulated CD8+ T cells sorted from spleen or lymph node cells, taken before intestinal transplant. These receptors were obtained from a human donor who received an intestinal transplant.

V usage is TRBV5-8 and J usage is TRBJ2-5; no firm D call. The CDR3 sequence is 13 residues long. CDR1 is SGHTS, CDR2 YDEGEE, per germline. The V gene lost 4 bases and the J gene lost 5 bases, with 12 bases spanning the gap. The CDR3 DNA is TGTGCCAGCAGCGGTAGTGAGGCGGAGACCCAGTACTTC. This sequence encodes CASSGSEAETQYF.

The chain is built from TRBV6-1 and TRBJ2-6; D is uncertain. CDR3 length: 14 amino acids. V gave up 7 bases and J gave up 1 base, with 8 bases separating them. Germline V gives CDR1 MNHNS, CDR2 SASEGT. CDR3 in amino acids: CASIDTSGANVLTF. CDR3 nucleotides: TGTGCCAGCATCGACACTTCTGGGGCCAACGTCCTGACTTTC.

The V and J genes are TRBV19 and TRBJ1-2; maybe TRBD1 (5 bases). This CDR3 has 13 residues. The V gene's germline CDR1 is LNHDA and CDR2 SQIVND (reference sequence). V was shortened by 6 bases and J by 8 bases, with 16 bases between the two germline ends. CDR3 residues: CASSPGTMLGYTF. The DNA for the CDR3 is TGTGCCAGTAGCCCTGGGACTATGCTCGGCTACACCTTC.

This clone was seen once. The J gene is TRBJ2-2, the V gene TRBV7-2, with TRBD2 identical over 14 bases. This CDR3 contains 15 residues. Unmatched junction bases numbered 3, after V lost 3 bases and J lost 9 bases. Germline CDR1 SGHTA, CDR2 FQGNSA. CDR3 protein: CASSLGLAGERELFF. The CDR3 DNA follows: TGTGCCAGCAGCTTGGGACTAGCGGGAGAGAGGGAGCTGTTTTTT.

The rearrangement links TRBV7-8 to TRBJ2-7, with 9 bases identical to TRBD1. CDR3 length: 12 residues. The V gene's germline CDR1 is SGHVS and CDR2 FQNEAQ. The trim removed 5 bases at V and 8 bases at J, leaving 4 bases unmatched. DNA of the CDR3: TGTGCCAGCAGCGGGGGACAGGGCAAGCAGTACTTC. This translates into CASSGGQGKQYF.

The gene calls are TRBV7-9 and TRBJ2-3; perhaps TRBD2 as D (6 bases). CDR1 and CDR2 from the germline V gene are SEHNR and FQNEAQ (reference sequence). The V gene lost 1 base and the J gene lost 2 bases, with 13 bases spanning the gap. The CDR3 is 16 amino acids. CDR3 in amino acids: CASSLEEGRSTDTQYF. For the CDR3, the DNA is TGTGCCAGCAGCTTAGAGGAGGGGCGGTCCACAGATACGCAGTATTTT.

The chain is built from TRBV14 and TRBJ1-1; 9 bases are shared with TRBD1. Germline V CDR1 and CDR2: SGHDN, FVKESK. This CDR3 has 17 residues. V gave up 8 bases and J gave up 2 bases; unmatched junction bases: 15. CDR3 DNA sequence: TGTGCCAGCGTTGGGATTACAGGGGGCGACGGAAACACTGAAGCTTTCTTT. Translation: CASVGITGGDGNTEAFF.

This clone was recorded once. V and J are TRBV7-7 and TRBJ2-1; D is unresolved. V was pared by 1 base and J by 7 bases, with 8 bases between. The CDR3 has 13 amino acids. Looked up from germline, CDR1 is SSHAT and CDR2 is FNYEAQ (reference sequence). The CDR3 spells CASSLGGRNEQFF. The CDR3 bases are TGTGCCAGCAGCTTAGGAGGAAGGAATGAGCAGTTCTTC.

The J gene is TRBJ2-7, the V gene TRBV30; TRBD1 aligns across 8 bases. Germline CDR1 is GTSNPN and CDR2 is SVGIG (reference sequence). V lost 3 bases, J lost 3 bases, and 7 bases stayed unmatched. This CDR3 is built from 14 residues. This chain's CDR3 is CAWSPGTGHYEQYF. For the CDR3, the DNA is TGTGCCTGGAGCCCCGGGACAGGCCACTACGAGCAGTACTTC. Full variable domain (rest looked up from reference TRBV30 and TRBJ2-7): SQTIHQWPATLVQPVGSPLSLECTVEGTSNPNLYWYRQAAGRGLQLLFYSVGIGQISSEVPQNLSASRPQDRQFILSSKKLLLSDSGFYLCAWSPGTGHYEQYFGPGTRLTVT.

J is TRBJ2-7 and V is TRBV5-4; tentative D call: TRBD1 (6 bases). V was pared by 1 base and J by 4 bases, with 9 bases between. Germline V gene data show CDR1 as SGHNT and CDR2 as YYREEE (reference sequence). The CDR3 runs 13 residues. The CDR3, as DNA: TGTGCCAGCAGCTTGACAGGGCTTTACGAGCAGTACTTC. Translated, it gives CASSLTGLYEQYF.

The CDR3 reads CASRGGRAVYEQYF. For the CDR3, the DNA is TGTGCCAGTCGAGGCGGGAGGGCCGTCTACGAGCAGTACTTC. This rearrangement joins TRBV6-1 to TRBJ2-7; TRBD2 aligns across 9 bases. Germline V gene sequence: CDR1 MNHNS, CDR2 SASEGT. This CDR3 has 14 residues. After removal of 9 bases from V and 3 bases from J, the junction contained 9 bases not matched to a gene.

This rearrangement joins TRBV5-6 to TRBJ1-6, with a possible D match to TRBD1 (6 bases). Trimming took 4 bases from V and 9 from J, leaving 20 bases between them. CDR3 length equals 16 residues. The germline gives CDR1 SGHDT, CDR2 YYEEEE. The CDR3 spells CASSRVVDRIGSPLHF. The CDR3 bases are TGTGCCAGCAGCCGCGTCGTTGACAGGATTGGTTCACCCCTCCACTTT.

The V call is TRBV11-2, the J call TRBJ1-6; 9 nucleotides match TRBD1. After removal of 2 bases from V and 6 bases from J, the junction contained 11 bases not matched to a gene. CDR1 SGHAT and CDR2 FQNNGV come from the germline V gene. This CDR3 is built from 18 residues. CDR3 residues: CASSLIRVLGQGNSPLHF. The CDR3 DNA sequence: TGTGCCAGCAGCTTAATAAGGGTATTGGGACAGGGTAATTCACCCCTCCACTTT.

Written as DNA, the CDR3 is TGCGCCAGCAGGCTAACGAACACCGGGGAGCTGTTTTTT. It is translated as CASRLTNTGELFF. This chain uses TRBV4-1 with TRBJ2-2, with unresolved D. Deletions cut 6 bases from V and 0 bases from J, with 5 bases between. CDR3 length equals 13 residues. Looked up from germline, CDR1 is MGHRA and CDR2 is YSYEKL.

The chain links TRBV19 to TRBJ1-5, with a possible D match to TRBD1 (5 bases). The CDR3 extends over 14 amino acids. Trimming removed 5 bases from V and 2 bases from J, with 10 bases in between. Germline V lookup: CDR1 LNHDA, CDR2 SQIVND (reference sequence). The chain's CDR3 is CASSWGVGNQPQHF. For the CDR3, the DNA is TGTGCCAGTAGTTGGGGGGTCGGCAATCAGCCCCAGCATTTT.

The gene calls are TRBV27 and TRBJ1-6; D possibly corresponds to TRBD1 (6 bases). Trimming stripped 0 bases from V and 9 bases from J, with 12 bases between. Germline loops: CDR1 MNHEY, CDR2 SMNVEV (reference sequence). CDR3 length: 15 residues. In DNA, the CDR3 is TGTGCCAGCAGTTTATCTCCAGGGGCCGGTTCACCCCTCCACTTT. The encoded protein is CASSLSPGAGSPLHF.

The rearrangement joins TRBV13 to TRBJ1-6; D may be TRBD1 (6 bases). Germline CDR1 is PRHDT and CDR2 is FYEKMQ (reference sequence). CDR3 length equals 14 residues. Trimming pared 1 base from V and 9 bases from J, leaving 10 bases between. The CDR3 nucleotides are TGTGCCAGCAGCTTAGCAGGGGAGTTTTCACCCCTCCACTTT. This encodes CASSLAGEFSPLHF.

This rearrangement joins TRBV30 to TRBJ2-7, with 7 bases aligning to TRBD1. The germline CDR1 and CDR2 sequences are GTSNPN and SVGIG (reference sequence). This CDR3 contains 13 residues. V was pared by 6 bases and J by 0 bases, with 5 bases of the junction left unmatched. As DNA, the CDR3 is TGTGCCTGCTTGACAGGGACCTCCTACGAGCAGTACTTC. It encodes CACLTGTSYEQYF.

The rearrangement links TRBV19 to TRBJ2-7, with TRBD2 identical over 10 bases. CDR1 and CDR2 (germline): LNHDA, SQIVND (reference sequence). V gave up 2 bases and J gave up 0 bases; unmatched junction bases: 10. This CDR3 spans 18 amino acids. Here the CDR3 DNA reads TGTGCCAGTAGTATATTCGCGACTAGCGGGCACAGCTCCTACGAGCAGTACTTC. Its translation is CASSIFATSGHSSYEQYF.

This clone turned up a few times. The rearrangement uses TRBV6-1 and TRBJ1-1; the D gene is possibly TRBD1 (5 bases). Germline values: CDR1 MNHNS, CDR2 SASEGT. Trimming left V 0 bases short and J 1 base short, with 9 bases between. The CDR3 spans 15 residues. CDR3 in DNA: TGTGCCAGCAGTGAAGCGGGGGGTGGGAACACTGAAGCTTTCTTT. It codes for CASSEAGGGNTEAFF.

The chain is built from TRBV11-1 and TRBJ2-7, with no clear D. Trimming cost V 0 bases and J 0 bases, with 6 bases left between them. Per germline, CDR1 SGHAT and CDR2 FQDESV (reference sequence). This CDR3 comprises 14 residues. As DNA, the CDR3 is TGTGCCAGCAGCTTAGCGTTCGGCTCCTACGAGCAGTACTTC. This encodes CASSLAFGSYEQYF.

The CDR3 region has the DNA TGTGCCACCAGCACCGACAGGGCGAACTACGAGCAGTACTTC. It yields the protein CATSTDRANYEQYF. The chain is built from TRBV15 and TRBJ2-7; 7 nucleotides agree with TRBD1. Trimming removed 4 bases from V and 3 bases from J; junction bases left unmatched: 6. Germline lookup yields CDR1 LNHNV and CDR2 YYDKDF (reference sequence). The CDR3 has 14 amino acids.

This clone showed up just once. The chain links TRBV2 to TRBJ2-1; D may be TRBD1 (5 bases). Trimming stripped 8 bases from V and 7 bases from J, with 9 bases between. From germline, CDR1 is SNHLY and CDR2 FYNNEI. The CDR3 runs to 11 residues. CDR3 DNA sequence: TGTGCCAGCGCCCAGGGTAATGAGCAGTTCTTC. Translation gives CASAQGNEQFF. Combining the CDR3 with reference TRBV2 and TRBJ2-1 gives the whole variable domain EPEVTQTPSHQVTQMGQEVILRCVPISNHLYFYWYRQILGQKVEFLVSFYNNEISEKSEIFDDQFSVERPDGSNFTLKIRSTKLEDSAMYFCASAQGNEQFFGPGTRLTVL.

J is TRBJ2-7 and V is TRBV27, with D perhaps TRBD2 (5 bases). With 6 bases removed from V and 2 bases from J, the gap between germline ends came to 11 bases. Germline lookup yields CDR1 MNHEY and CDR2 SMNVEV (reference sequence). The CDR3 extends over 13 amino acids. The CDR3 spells CASSPDGAYEQYF. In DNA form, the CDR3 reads TGTGCCAGCAGCCCGGACGGGGCCTACGAGCAGTACTTC.

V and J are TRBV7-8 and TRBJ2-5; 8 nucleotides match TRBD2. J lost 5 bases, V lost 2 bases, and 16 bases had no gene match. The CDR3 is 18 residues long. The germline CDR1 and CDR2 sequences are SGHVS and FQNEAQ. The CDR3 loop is CASSLSAGGAGIRETQYF. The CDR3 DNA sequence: TGTGCCAGCAGCTTATCTGCCGGGGGGGCAGGTATTCGCGAGACCCAGTACTTC.